This T cell receptor (beta chain) was obtained from a study of beta chain features in type 1 diabetes. Study-level findings and limits: Short templates might get an advantage during PCR, and this would be equal in patients and controls.

Germline V gene data show CDR1 as SGHTA and CDR2 as FQGNSA. V lost 3 bases, J lost 11 bases, and 17 bases lay in between. The CDR3 length is 14 residues. In its sample, this clone was seen a few times. Its antigen is as yet unknown. TCRB transcripts that were expressed got sequenced, as all of the isolated RNA had been reverse transcribed. Using immunoSEQ multiplex PCR, the repertoire was profiled, and TCRdb retains in-frame clones only, with some absent. The table records 120,000 to 150,000 clones, around 9.3% of them present only once. This receptor was taken from a man younger than 35 in good health. The specimen sequenced was naive CD4+ T cells from blood. The rearrangement uses TRBV7-2 and TRBJ2-4; D might be TRBD2 (7 bases). CDR3 sequence (DNA): TGTGCCAGCAGCTTGGTGGGGGGGCCTGTCTTTCAGTACTTC. This sequence encodes CASSLVGGPVFQYF. Supplemented by reference TRBV7-2 and TRBJ2-4, the full variable domain reads GAGVSQSPSNKVTEKGKDVELRCDPISGHTALYWYRQSLGQGLEFLIYFQGNSAPDKSGLPSDRFSAERTGGSVSTLTIQRTQQEDSAVYLCASSLVGGPVFQYFGAGTRLSVL.